The source of this T cell receptor beta chain is a study of blood T cell repertoires in COVID-19. Study at large: Specimens from acute and convalescent COVID-19 originated in the United States, Italy and Spain. PBMCs, B-cell-depleted T cells, or T cells were the source of the cDNA or gDNA that made up the material.

The authors' processing: The assay estimated nucleated cells by amplifying reference gene primers. Repertoires were generated with immunoSEQ multiplex PCR, while TCRdb's copy carries only in-frame clones and drops some. The D gene and trimming were derived from the DNA, and the V and J assignments and clone size from that table. The repertoire holds around 93,000 clones, approximately 87% seen once, with about 16% in the top ten. The CDR3 sequence is 14 residues long. The trim removed 3 bases at V and 4 bases at J, leaving 5 bases unmatched. Germline CDR1 LNHDA, CDR2 SQIVND (reference sequence). The TCR originated in a human donor in a cohort sampled during active COVID-19. This chain connects TRBV19 to TRBJ1-2, with 7 bases matching TRBD1. The sample consisted of peripheral blood. The chain's CDR3 is CASSIGTDLYGYTF. In DNA form, the CDR3 reads TGTGCCAGTAGTATTGGGACAGATCTCTATGGCTACACCTTC.